This T cell receptor beta chain derives from a study of identical twins. Study results and limitations: An excess of low generation probability was shown by twin-shared out-of-frame alpha sequences. Twins showed weaker excess sharing in their beta out-of-frame sequences.

This clonotype was seen more than once but under ten times. The antigen is not known. The authors used template switching to add a universal primer site and gave cDNA unique molecular identifiers. MiXCR, applied by TCRdb to the 5' RACE reads, yields one record per CDR3 protein. The sample comprises approximately 220,000 distinct CDR3 sequences, less than 8% of which are singletons, and around 2.1% rests with the top ten. The same specimen was also included in a second study, on yellow fever vaccine responses in identical twins. From that report: Twins reportedly showed a vaccine T cell response that seemed partly convergent and partly personalized.

Material: memory (CD45RO+) T cells sorted from blood. This sequence originates from a woman between 18 and 29 years old in good health.

CDR3 loop: CASSQSGTVNSPLHF. The CDR3 DNA is TGTGCCAGCAGCCAATCCGGGACAGTTAATTCACCCCTCCACTTT. V and J are TRBV3-1 and TRBJ1-6; TRBD1 matches at 7 bases. CDR3 length: 15 residues. The junction had 4 bases not matched to a gene; V was cut back by 2 bases and J by 6 bases. Germline V gene lookup returns CDR1 LGHDT and CDR2 YNNKEL (reference sequence).